These 23 T cell receptor beta chains came from one sample sequenced in a study of blood T cell repertoires in COVID-19. Produced via immunoSEQ multiplex PCR; TCRdb's table is partial and in-frame only. The data show 120,000 to 150,000 clones, approximately 81% seen once. The sample was PBMCs or T cells enriched from blood (not recorded which). The receptor set was obtained from a man in his forties or fifties with acute COVID-19.

This sequence joins TRBV19 and TRBJ2-1; TRBD2 might be the D (6 bases). The CDR3 is 15 amino acids. CDR1 is LNHDA, CDR2 SQIVND, per germline (reference sequence). V was trimmed by 5 bases and J by 4 bases, leaving 15 bases between them. The CDR3 sequence: CASSPDGRGYNEQFF. The DNA for the CDR3 is TGTGCCAGTAGTCCTGATGGTCGGGGGTACAATGAGCAGTTCTTC. Full variable domain (rest looked up from reference TRBV19 and TRBJ2-1): DGGITQSPKYLFRKEGQNVTLSCEQNLNHDAMYWYRQDPGQGLRLIYYSQIVNDFQKGDIAEGYSVSREKKESFPLTVTSAQKNPTAFYLCASSPDGRGYNEQFFGPGTRLTVL.

V gene TRBV7-6 combines with J gene TRBJ2-7, with 10 bases identical to TRBD1. Germline V gene data show CDR1 as SGHVS and CDR2 as FNYEAQ. V was pared by 5 bases and J by 4 bases, with 5 bases of the junction left unmatched. The CDR3 runs to 14 residues. The CDR3 nucleotides are TGTGCCAGCAGCGAGACAGGGGGCAGTTACGAGCAGTACTTC. Its translation is CASSETGGSYEQYF.

The chain uses TRBV4-1 and TRBJ2-3; 9 bases line up with TRBD2. The CDR3 spans 17 residues. From germline, CDR1 is MGHRA and CDR2 YSYEKL. After removal of 1 base from V and 0 bases from J, the junction contained 5 bases not matched to a gene. CDR3 sequence (DNA): TGCGCCAGCAGCCAAGTCGAGCTAGCGGGAAGCACAGATACGCAGTATTTT. It specifies CASSQVELAGSTDTQYF.

The V and J genes are TRBV10-1 and TRBJ2-7; 8 positions match TRBD2. V gave up 4 bases and J gave up 5 bases; unmatched junction bases: 4. The germline CDR1 and CDR2 sequences are WNHNN and SYGVQD (reference sequence). The CDR3 extends over 13 amino acids. The CDR3 sequence: CASSASGSDEQYF. The CDR3 DNA reads TGCGCCAGCAGTGCTAGCGGGTCTGACGAGCAGTACTTC.

V and J are TRBV28 and TRBJ1-2; TRBD1 matches 7 bases. Germline loops: CDR1 MDHEN, CDR2 SYDVKM. Trimming at V came to 2 bases and at J to 6 bases, leaving 9 bases not matched to a gene. The CDR3 contains 15 residues. The CDR3 coding sequence is TGTGCCAGCAGTTTACGGCTCGACAGGGCTCATGGCTACACCTTC. This encodes CASSLRLDRAHGYTF.

This chain connects TRBV5-4 to TRBJ2-2; TRBD2 matches 7 bases. The ends lost 4 bases at V and 3 bases at J; junction bases unmatched: 6. The CDR3 contains 15 residues. Germline assignment: CDR1 SGHNT and CDR2 YYREEE (reference sequence). CDR3 sequence: CASSPTTSYTGELFF. The CDR3 DNA sequence: TGTGCCAGCAGCCCTACGACTAGCTACACCGGGGAGCTGTTTTTT.

The chain links TRBV13 to TRBJ1-6; D not resolved. Germline V lookup: CDR1 PRHDT, CDR2 FYEKMQ (reference sequence). The CDR3 consists of 16 residues. V was clipped by 0 bases and J by 0 bases, with 6 bases between them. CDR3 coding DNA: TGTGCCAGCAGCTTAGGGGCAAGCTCCTATAATTCACCCCTCCACTTT. Residues: CASSLGASSYNSPLHF.

The gene calls are TRBV5-6 and TRBJ1-5, with D unclear. Per the germline V gene, CDR1 is SGHDT and CDR2 is YYEEEE. The CDR3 has 13 residues. The V and J ends lost 1 base and 4 bases respectively, with 6 bases between them. The CDR3 sequence: CASSLQRNQPQHF. The CDR3 DNA sequence: TGTGCCAGCAGCTTGCAGCGAAATCAGCCCCAGCATTTT.

The chain couples TRBV19 to TRBJ1-5; TRBD1 might be the D (6 bases). The CDR3 runs 15 residues. Germline-derived CDR1 and CDR2 are LNHDA and SQIVND (reference sequence). Trimming pared 3 bases from V and 4 bases from J, leaving 13 bases between. CDR3 in amino acids: CASSIYQGTNQPQHF. CDR3 nucleotide sequence: TGTGCCAGTAGTATTTATCAGGGGACAAATCAGCCCCAGCATTTT.

This chain uses TRBV7-2 with TRBJ1-1, with 10 bases lining up with TRBD1. Germline V gene lookup returns CDR1 SGHTA and CDR2 FQGNSA. The junction had 9 bases not matched to a gene; V was cut back by 5 bases and J by 3 bases. The CDR3 loop spans 16 amino acids. CDR3 nucleotides: TGTGCCAGCAGCGCCCCGACAGGGGGCAGTGACACTGAAGCTTTCTTT. This encodes CASSAPTGGSDTEAFF.

The J gene is TRBJ2-7, the V gene TRBV7-2; D unresolved. The CDR3 is 14 residues long. The V gene's germline CDR1 is SGHTA and CDR2 FQGNSA. Deletions cut 0 bases from V and 2 bases from J, with 8 bases between. In nucleotides, the CDR3 is TGTGCCAGCAGCTTAGCCCCTGACACCTACGAGCAGTACTTC. Encoded protein: CASSLAPDTYEQYF.

This chain uses TRBV5-1 with TRBJ2-7; a weak D match, TRBD2 (6 bases). V shed 4 bases and J shed 1 base, with 18 bases lying between them. Germline V gene sequence: CDR1 SGHRS, CDR2 YFSETQ. The CDR3 length is 16 residues. CDR3 DNA sequence: TGCGCCAGCAGCGGTGGGGGGAGAGAGGAATCCTACGAGCAGTACTTC. Translation: CASSGGGREESYEQYF.

The chain uses TRBV7-2 and TRBJ2-1; TRBD2 is a possible D gene (6 bases). The CDR3 is made up of 16 amino acids. Trimming pared 5 bases from V and 1 base from J, leaving 15 bases between. The germline V gene encodes CDR1 SGHTA and CDR2 FQGNSA. The CDR3 is CASSDAGILSYNEQFF. CDR3 DNA: TGTGCCAGCAGCGACGCGGGGATCCTTTCCTACAATGAGCAGTTCTTC. The entire variable domain, with the rest obtained from reference TRBV7-2 and TRBJ2-1, is as follows: GAGVSQSPSNKVTEKGKDVELRCDPISGHTALYWYRQSLGQGLEFLIYFQGNSAPDKSGLPSDRFSAERTGGSVSTLTIQRTQQEDSAVYLCASSDAGILSYNEQFFGPGTRLTVL.

V usage is TRBV6-2 or TRBV6-3 and J usage is TRBJ2-3, with D perhaps matching TRBD1 (7 bases). Germline V gene lookup returns CDR1 MNHEY and CDR2 SVGEGT. This CDR3 has 15 amino acids. Trimming took 1 base from V and 4 from J, leaving 12 bases between them. Written as DNA, the CDR3 is TGTGCCAGCAGTTACTTCGGCAGGGGGGCAGATACGCAGTATTTT. This translates into CASSYFGRGADTQYF.

Here the CDR3 DNA reads TGTGCCAGCAGCTCCGGGACAAGGTTAAACACCGGGGAGCTGTTTTTT. Translated, it gives CASSSGTRLNTGELFF. This chain connects TRBV7-6 to TRBJ2-2, with D possibly being TRBD1 (6 bases). The CDR3 is 16 amino acids. Germline loops: CDR1 SGHVS, CDR2 FNYEAQ. V gave up 4 bases and J gave up 2 bases, with 14 bases separating them.

The V gene is TRBV30, the J gene TRBJ1-1; weak D call: TRBD1 (5 bases). The V end lost 4 bases, the J end lost 4 bases, and 13 bases lay between the germline ends. The CDR3 sequence is 13 residues long. Germline V gene lookup returns CDR1 GTSNPN and CDR2 SVGIG (reference sequence). This CDR3 is CAWNPGAGTEAFF. The CDR3 DNA follows: TGTGCCTGGAACCCTGGGGCTGGCACTGAAGCTTTCTTT. The full variable domain, rest sourced from reference TRBV30 and TRBJ1-1, is SQTIHQWPATLVQPVGSPLSLECTVEGTSNPNLYWYRQAAGRGLQLLFYSVGIGQISSEVPQNLSASRPQDRQFILSSKKLLLSDSGFYLCAWNPGAGTEAFFGQGTRLTVV.

This chain uses TRBV7-2 with TRBJ1-2; weak D call: TRBD1 (6 bases). V was cut by 5 bases and J by 4 bases, with 17 bases left in between. In germline, CDR1 is SGHTA, CDR2 FQGNSA. The CDR3 sequence is 15 residues long. In DNA form, the CDR3 reads TGTGCCAGCAGCCTATCACAGGGAGGGCCCTATGGCTACACCTTC. Its protein product is CASSLSQGGPYGYTF. Supplemented by reference TRBV7-2 and TRBJ1-2, the full variable domain reads GAGVSQSPSNKVTEKGKDVELRCDPISGHTALYWYRQSLGQGLEFLIYFQGNSAPDKSGLPSDRFSAERTGGSVSTLTIQRTQQEDSAVYLCASSLSQGGPYGYTFGSGTRLTVV.

On this clone: Other DNA variants within this sample encode the same CDR3. V gene TRBV7-2 combines with J gene TRBJ1-2, with a possible D match to TRBD1 (5 bases). V was pared by 1 base and J by 1 base, with 7 bases between. Germline V gene data show CDR1 as SGHTA and CDR2 as FQGNSA. The CDR3 extends over 14 amino acids. The CDR3 sequence is CASSLGQNNYGYTF. The DNA of the CDR3 is TGTGCCAGCAGCTTAGGACAGAATAACTATGGCTACACCTTC.

The rearrangement uses TRBV24-1 and TRBJ1-1; the match to TRBD1 covers 7 bases. Losses at the gene ends were 3 bases for V and 1 base for J; bases not matched to a gene: 13. This CDR3 spans 18 amino acids. Germline V gene lookup returns CDR1 KGHDR and CDR2 SFDVKD. The CDR3: CATSDQKGARPRNTEAFF. The CDR3 nucleotides are TGTGCCACCAGTGATCAGAAGGGGGCGCGTCCTCGGAACACTGAAGCTTTCTTT.

V is TRBV10-3 and J is TRBJ2-3; D may be TRBD2 (5 bases). The CDR3 spans 15 residues. Germline loops: CDR1 ENHRY, CDR2 SYGVKD. Deletions cut 4 bases from V and 4 bases from J, with 15 bases between. CDR3: CAISGGSSSPDTQYF. CDR3 bases: TGTGCCATCAGTGGAGGGAGTAGTTCTCCAGATACGCAGTATTTT.

The V gene is TRBV27, the J gene TRBJ1-1; D gene ambiguous. The CDR3 runs to 11 residues. Germline V gives CDR1 MNHEY, CDR2 SMNVEV (reference sequence). Trimming shortened V by 8 bases and J by 4 bases, and 8 bases separated the two germline ends. This CDR3 is CASGLTTEAFF. The CDR3, as DNA: TGTGCCAGCGGACTTACCACTGAAGCTTTCTTT.

V is TRBV19 and J is TRBJ2-2; D may be TRBD2 (5 bases). Trimming left V 10 bases short and J 3 bases short, with 18 bases between. The CDR3 covers 15 residues. Per the germline V gene, CDR1 is LNHDA and CDR2 is SQIVND (reference sequence). The CDR3 here is CATEGPNRHTGELFF. CDR3 nucleotides: TGTGCCACCGAGGGCCCAAATCGTCACACCGGGGAGCTGTTTTTT.

There are a few counts of this clone. The J gene is TRBJ1-2, the V gene TRBV5-1; maybe TRBD1 (6 bases). The CDR3 runs 15 residues. Germline CDR1 reads SGHRS; CDR2 reads YFSETQ. The V gene lost 5 bases and the J gene lost 3 bases, with 17 bases spanning the gap. The CDR3 here is CASSPQGFLDYGYTF. DNA for the CDR3: TGCGCCAGCAGTCCACAGGGCTTCCTCGACTATGGCTACACCTTC.